This TCR beta chain is drawn from a study of blood T cell repertoires in COVID-19. About the research overall: Nucleic acid was either cDNA or gDNA, and it came from T cells, B-cell-depleted T cells, or PBMCs.

Method: immunoSEQ multiplex PCR; TCRdb's copy keeps in-frame clones and lacks some. The sample records hundreds of thousands of clones, 88% being singletons. About this clone: Other nucleotide sequences in the sample specify the same CDR3.

With 3 bases removed from V and 5 bases from J, the gap between germline ends came to 8 bases. Germline CDR1 LNHDA, CDR2 SQIVND (reference sequence). This CDR3 is 13 amino acids long. This chain uses TRBV19 with TRBJ1-5, with D hard to call. The sequenced sample was peripheral blood. The sequence was collected from a woman aged 50 to 60 with COVID-19, enrolled during active disease. Here the CDR3 reads CASSMGGDQPQHF. The CDR3 nucleotides read TGTGCCAGTAGTATGGGCGGGGATCAGCCCCAGCATTTT.